The 2 T cell receptor beta chains reported below all come from one sample, sequenced in a study of shared clonotypes between healthy human individuals (dated by TCRdb to between 2020 and 2021). The library was built by means of the immunoSEQ multiplex PCR assay. This immuneACCESS table, as held by TCRdb, lists in-frame sequences with V and J called but not all clones. Of the missing ones, under half trace to an unresolved V gene in checked studies; the others have no known cause. Recorded for this sample are hundreds of thousands of clones; 90% to 96% of them occurred a single time. The ten largest clones capture 0.06% of the sample. Sequenced sample: naive CD4+ T cells sorted from blood. The cell subset or site label of this sample denotes: CD45RA+ positively selected. Receptors were obtained from a woman aged 25 to 45 in good health.

The V gene is TRBV29-1, the J gene TRBJ2-2; the match to TRBD1 covers 9 bases. The CDR3 loop spans 14 amino acids. V was clipped by 7 bases and J by 0 bases; unmatched bases: 3. Per germline, CDR1 SQVTM and CDR2 ANQGSEA. CDR3 residues: CSGGDRANTGELFF. The DNA for the CDR3 is TGCAGCGGGGGGGACAGGGCGAACACCGGGGAGCTGTTTTTT.

V and J are TRBV18 and TRBJ1-1; 10 nucleotides align to TRBD1. V lost 1 base, J lost 1 base, and 9 bases stayed unmatched. The CDR3 is made up of 18 amino acids. Germline V gene lookup returns CDR1 KGHSH and CDR2 LQKENI. The CDR3 loop is CASSPQILGTGANTEAFF. CDR3 bases: TGTGCCAGCTCACCACAAATATTAGGGACAGGGGCGAACACTGAAGCTTTCTTT. Full variable domain (outside the CDR3, taken from reference TRBV18 and TRBJ1-1): NAGVMQNPRHLVRRRGQEARLRCSPMKGHSHVYWYRQLPEEGLKFMVYLQKENIIDESGMPKERFSAEFPKEGPSILRIQQVVRGDSAAYFCASSPQILGTGANTEAFFGQGTRLTVV.